This entry features one T cell receptor (beta chain) sequence. The antigen is unknown. The sample comes from a study of T cell responses to AZD1222 COVID-19 vaccine. The study's findings and limits: Regions 160-218 and 743-854 held dominance among vaccine-associated CD4 TCRs, which spanned spike.

Per germline, CDR1 SGHTA and CDR2 FQGNSA. V dropped 9 bases and J dropped 0 bases, with 16 bases sitting between them. The CDR3 totals 15 residues. The assay was immunoSEQ multiplex PCR, and TCRdb's table has in-frame clones only and misses some. The data contain tens of thousands of clones, 80% of them singletons. The TCR comes from an adult who received the AZD1222 COVID-19 vaccine. The chain is built from TRBV7-2 and TRBJ2-3, with D perhaps matching TRBD2 (6 bases). The sequencing used peripheral blood, collected 28 days after the second AZD1222 dose. CDR3 in amino acids: CASSRSGTSTDTQYF. CDR3 sequence (DNA): TGTGCCAGTTCTCGATCGGGGACTAGCACAGATACGCAGTATTTT.